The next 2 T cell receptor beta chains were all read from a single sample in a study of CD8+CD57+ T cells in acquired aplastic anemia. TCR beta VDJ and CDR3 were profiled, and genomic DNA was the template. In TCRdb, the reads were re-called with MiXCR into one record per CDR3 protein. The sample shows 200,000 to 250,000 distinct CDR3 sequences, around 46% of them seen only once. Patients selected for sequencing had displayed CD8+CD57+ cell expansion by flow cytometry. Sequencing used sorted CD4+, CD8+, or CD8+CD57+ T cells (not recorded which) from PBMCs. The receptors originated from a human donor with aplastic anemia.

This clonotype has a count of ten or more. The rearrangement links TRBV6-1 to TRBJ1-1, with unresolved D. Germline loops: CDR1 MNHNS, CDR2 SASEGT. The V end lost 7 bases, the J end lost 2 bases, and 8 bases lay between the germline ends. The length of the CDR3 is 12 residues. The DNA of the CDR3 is TGTGCCAGCATCCCGATTAACACTGAAGCTTTCTTT. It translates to CASIPINTEAFF.

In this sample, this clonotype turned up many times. The CDR3 loop reads CASRSDNSPLHF. CDR3 coding DNA: TGTGCCAGCCGTTCGGATAATTCACCCCTCCACTTT. This rearrangement joins TRBV7-9 to TRBJ1-6, with D hard to call. The CDR3 spans 12 residues. Trimming pared 8 bases from V and 5 bases from J, leaving 7 bases between. Germline V gene sequence: CDR1 SEHNR, CDR2 FQNEAQ (reference sequence).